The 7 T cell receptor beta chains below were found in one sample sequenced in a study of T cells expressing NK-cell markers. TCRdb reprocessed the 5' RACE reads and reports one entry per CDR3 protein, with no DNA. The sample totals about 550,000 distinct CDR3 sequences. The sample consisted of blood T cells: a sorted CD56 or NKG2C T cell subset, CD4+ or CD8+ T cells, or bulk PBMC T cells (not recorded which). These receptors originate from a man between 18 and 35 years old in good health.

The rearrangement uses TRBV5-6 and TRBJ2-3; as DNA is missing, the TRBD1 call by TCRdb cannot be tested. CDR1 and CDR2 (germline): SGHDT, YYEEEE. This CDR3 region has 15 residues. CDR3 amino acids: CASRTAGDSTDTQYF.

CDR3 sequence: CATSDSAEGTEFF. The chain recombines TRBV24-1 with TRBJ2-1; no DNA is available, so the TRBD2 call from TCRdb remains unchecked. Germline values: CDR1 KGHDR, CDR2 SFDVKD. The CDR3 totals 13 residues.

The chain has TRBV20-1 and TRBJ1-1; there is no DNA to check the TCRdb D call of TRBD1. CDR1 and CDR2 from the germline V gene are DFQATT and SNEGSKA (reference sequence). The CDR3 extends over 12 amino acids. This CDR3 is CSARGTGVEAFF.

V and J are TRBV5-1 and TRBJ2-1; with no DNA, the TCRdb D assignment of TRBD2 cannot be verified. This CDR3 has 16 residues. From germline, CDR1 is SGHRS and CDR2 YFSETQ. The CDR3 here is CASSSAVPSGYNEQFF.

The CDR3 is CSAVLILLSGANVLTF. The rearrangement uses TRBV29-1 and TRBJ2-6. CDR1 SQVTM and CDR2 ANQGSEA come from the germline V gene. The length of the CDR3 is 16 residues.

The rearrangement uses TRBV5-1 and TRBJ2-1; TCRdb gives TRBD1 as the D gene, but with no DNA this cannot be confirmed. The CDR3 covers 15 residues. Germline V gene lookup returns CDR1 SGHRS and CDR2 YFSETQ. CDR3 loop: CASSPSGQGALEQFF.

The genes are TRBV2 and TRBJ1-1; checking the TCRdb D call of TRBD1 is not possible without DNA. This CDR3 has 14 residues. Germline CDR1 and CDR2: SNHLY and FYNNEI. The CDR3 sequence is CASSAWGRRTEAFF.